A selection of T cell receptor beta chains follows, all from one sample in a study of blood T cell repertoires in COVID-19. Clones were read by immunoSEQ multiplex PCR, and TCRdb kept only the in-frame ones, dropping some. This repertoire shows about 270,000 clones, around 86% found once; its top ten account for around 1.5%. The specimen sequenced was peripheral blood. Receptors originate from a woman between 55 and 75 years old who had recovered from COVID-19. Each CDR3 is given with its conserved first and last residue. Fields, in order: D gene, clone size, V gene, J gene, CDR3 protein, CDR3 DNA. The D gene is left open where the match is weak. Clone size is shown for a subset of rows, as once, few, many or a class of expanded clone.

d_gene: TRBD1
abundance: NA
v_gene: TRBV5-4
j_gene: TRBJ2-5
CDR3aa: CASSTGQGTETQYF
CDR3nt: TGTGCCAGCAGCACGGGACAGGGGACCGAGACCCAGTACTTC

d_gene: TRBD1
abundance: once
v_gene: TRBV5-1
j_gene: TRBJ2-5
CDR3aa: CASSWGQGASQETQYF
CDR3nt: TGCGCCAGCAGCTGGGGGCAGGGGGCGTCCCAAGAGACCCAGTACTTC

d_gene: NA
abundance: NA
v_gene: TRBV19
j_gene: TRBJ2-5
CDR3aa: CASSSLARETQYF
CDR3nt: TGTGCCAGTAGTTCGTTGGCCAGGGAGACCCAGTACTTC

d_gene: TRBD1
abundance: NA
v_gene: TRBV9
j_gene: TRBJ1-1
CDR3aa: CASRSSGEGANTEAFF
CDR3nt: TGTGCCAGCAGATCTAGCGGGGAGGGGGCGAACACTGAAGCTTTCTTT

d_gene: TRBD1
abundance: NA
v_gene: TRBV7-9
j_gene: TRBJ1-4
CDR3aa: CASSPATGGRVLFF
CDR3nt: TGTGCCAGCAGCCCGGCGACAGGGGGCAGGGTACTGTTTTTT

d_gene: TRBD1
abundance: NA
v_gene: TRBV5-1
j_gene: TRBJ1-2
CDR3aa: CASSHVGTGPILYGYTF
CDR3nt: TGCGCCAGCAGCCACGTCGGGACAGGCCCAATACTCTATGGCTACACCTTC

d_gene: TRBD1
abundance: once
v_gene: TRBV28
j_gene: TRBJ1-2
CDR3aa: CASTSGTGVYGYTF
CDR3nt: TGTGCCAGCACCTCGGGGACAGGGGTCTATGGCTACACCTTC

d_gene: NA
abundance: NA
v_gene: TRBV5-6
j_gene: TRBJ2-1
CDR3aa: CASTGGPGYNEQFF
CDR3nt: TGTGCCAGCACCGGGGGGCCGGGGTACAATGAGCAGTTCTTC

d_gene: NA
abundance: NA
v_gene: TRBV21-1
j_gene: TRBJ1-1
CDR3aa: CASSKVILGGEAFF
CDR3nt: TGTGCCAGCAGCAAAGTTATACTCGGTGGTGAAGCTTTCTTT

d_gene: TRBD1
abundance: NA
v_gene: TRBV6-2/TRBV6-3
j_gene: TRBJ1-6
CDR3aa: CASSWGQGAVNSPLHF
CDR3nt: TGTGCCAGCAGTTGGGGACAGGGGGCCGTTAATTCACCCCTCCACTTT

d_gene: TRBD2
abundance: NA
v_gene: TRBV5-1
j_gene: TRBJ2-5
CDR3aa: CASSLPGGETQYF
CDR3nt: TGCGCCAGCAGCCTCCCGGGGGGAGAGACCCAGTACTTC

d_gene: NA
abundance: NA
v_gene: TRBV11-2
j_gene: TRBJ2-5
CDR3aa: CASSFKTGWETQYF
CDR3nt: TGTGCCAGCAGCTTTAAGACGGGTTGGGAGACCCAGTACTTC

d_gene: NA
abundance: NA
v_gene: TRBV27
j_gene: TRBJ1-1
CDR3aa: CASSFLPGMNTEAFF
CDR3nt: TGTGCCAGCAGTTTCCTCCCCGGGATGAACACTGAAGCTTTCTTT

d_gene: TRBD2
abundance: once
v_gene: TRBV5-1
j_gene: TRBJ2-1
CDR3aa: CASSPAGGQEQFF
CDR3nt: TGCGCCAGCAGCCCGGCGGGGGGCCAGGAGCAGTTCTTC

d_gene: NA
abundance: NA
v_gene: TRBV3-1/TRBV3-2
j_gene: TRBJ1-6
CDR3aa: CASSQNPEGNSPLHF
CDR3nt: TGTGCCAGCAGCCAAAACCCGGAGGGGAATTCACCCCTCCACTTT

d_gene: NA
abundance: NA
v_gene: TRBV11-2
j_gene: TRBJ1-4
CDR3aa: CASSLEGANEKLFF
CDR3nt: TGTGCCAGCAGCTTAGAAGGGGCGAATGAAAAACTGTTTTTT

d_gene: TRBD1
abundance: NA
v_gene: TRBV28
j_gene: TRBJ1-1
CDR3aa: CASSRGDRAMTEAFF
CDR3nt: TGTGCCAGCAGTAGGGGGGACAGGGCCATGACTGAAGCTTTCTTT

d_gene: NA
abundance: NA
v_gene: TRBV3-1/TRBV3-2
j_gene: TRBJ1-2
CDR3aa: CASSQGRTGISHGYTF
CDR3nt: TGTGCCAGCAGCCAGGGCAGGACGGGGATAAGTCATGGCTACACCTTC

d_gene: TRBD2
abundance: NA
v_gene: TRBV7-9
j_gene: TRBJ2-3
CDR3aa: CASSWGLHTDTQYF
CDR3nt: TGTGCCAGCAGCTGGGGACTACACACAGATACGCAGTATTTT

d_gene: NA
abundance: NA
v_gene: TRBV2
j_gene: TRBJ1-2
CDR3aa: CASSVGRSNYGYTF
CDR3nt: TGTGCCAGCAGTGTCGGCAGGTCCAACTATGGCTACACCTTC